A single sample is the source of the 19 T cell receptor beta chains below, sequenced in a study of T cell repertoires in cytomegalovirus infection. A single record per CDR3 protein comes from TCRdb applying MiXCR to the reads. The sample contains about 890,000 distinct CDR3 sequences, roughly 31% of which appear only once. Their target antigens are unknown. Sequencing used cultured CD8+ T cells from PBMCs, obtained from culture after CMV antigen stimulation. The receptors were sampled from a human donor in good health (CMV status not recorded). Some clones in this sample may be carry-over from other donors' samples.

The rearrangement uses TRBV24-1 and TRBJ2-1; 8 bases align to TRBD2. V lost 6 bases to trimming and J lost 8 bases; unmatched junction nucleotides: 11. The CDR3 extends over 15 amino acids. Germline CDR1 KGHDR, CDR2 SFDVKD. Here the CDR3 reads CATSRRGAGDDEQFF. For the CDR3, the DNA is TGTGCCACCAGTAGGCGGGGGGCTGGGGATGATGAGCAGTTCTTC.

The chain couples TRBV2 to TRBJ1-1; TRBD1 might be the D (6 bases). The V end was cut by 6 bases, the J end by 8 bases, with 16 bases between. Germline-derived CDR1 and CDR2 are SNHLY and FYNNEI. The CDR3 is made up of 13 amino acids. CDR3 residues: CASREGVLTEAFF. CDR3 nucleotides: TGTGCCAGCAGAGAGGGGGTTTTGACGGAAGCTTTCTTT.

This clonotype has a handful of counts. The chain joins TRBV6-1 to TRBJ2-2, with D possibly matching TRBD1 (6 bases). With 2 bases removed from V and 4 bases from J, the gap between germline ends came to 20 bases. The germline CDR1 and CDR2 sequences are MNHNS and SASEGT. This CDR3 is 18 amino acids long. DNA for the CDR3: TGTGCCAGCAGTGAACGGAACAGGGTTTATTCGGGCACCGGGGAGCTGTTTTTT. Translation gives CASSERNRVYSGTGELFF.

The chain employs TRBV6-6 and TRBJ2-3, with D perhaps being TRBD1 or TRBD2 (5 bases each). The ends were cut back, 11 bases at V and 3 bases at J, with 12 bases in the middle. CDR1 MNHNY and CDR2 SVGAGI come from the germline V gene (reference sequence). The CDR3 extends over 12 amino acids. CDR3 in amino acids: CAVTRGTDTQYF. CDR3 bases: TGTGCCGTAACTAGGGGTACAGATACGCAGTATTTT.

This chain connects TRBV19 to TRBJ2-1, with D perhaps matching TRBD1 (5 bases). V lost 7 bases and J 3 bases, leaving 13 bases between the germline ends. The CDR3 consists of 14 residues. The germline CDR1 and CDR2 sequences are LNHDA and SQIVND (reference sequence). The CDR3 sequence: CASTDTAGYNEQFF. The DNA of the CDR3 is TGTGCCAGTACGGACACAGCCGGCTACAATGAGCAGTTCTTC.

This clonotype appeared many times. The CDR3 region is CASSPRGAGNYGYTF. The DNA for the CDR3 is TGTGCCAGCAGCCCCCGTGGGGCAGGCAACTATGGCTACACCTTC. The chain uses TRBV7-6 and TRBJ1-2; the D gene is possibly TRBD1 (5 bases). Trimming pared 5 bases from V and 2 bases from J, leaving 15 bases between. This CDR3 has 15 amino acids. The germline CDR1 and CDR2 sequences are SGHVS and FNYEAQ.

This clonotype has just a few counts. J is TRBJ1-2 and V is TRBV19; D gene unclear. V was clipped by 3 bases and J by 8 bases, with 13 bases between them. CDR3 length: 13 residues. Germline V gene sequence: CDR1 LNHDA, CDR2 SQIVND (reference sequence). DNA of the CDR3: TGTGCCAGTAGTATTGGAGATTTCGGCGGCTACACCTTC. Translation: CASSIGDFGGYTF.

This clonotype turned up a few times. The chain couples TRBV7-9 to TRBJ2-7; TRBD1 matches at 8 bases. The V gene end was trimmed by 5 bases and the J gene end by 4 bases; junction bases not matched to a gene: 16. Germline V lookup: CDR1 SEHNR, CDR2 FQNEAQ (reference sequence). The CDR3 length is 17 residues. CDR3 residues: CASSPTPPTGDPYEQYV. DNA for the CDR3: TGTGCCAGCAGCCCGACCCCCCCGACAGGGGATCCGTACGAGCAGTACGTC.

This clonotype showed up many times. The chain has TRBV7-6 and TRBJ1-1; TRBD1 aligns across 9 bases. With 5 bases clipped from V and 4 bases from J, the junction kept 5 bases outside the gene matches. Germline CDR1 reads SGHVS; CDR2 reads FNYEAQ. This CDR3 is 14 amino acids long. The CDR3 reads CASSGGQGGTEAFF. The CDR3 DNA reads as TGTGCCAGCAGCGGGGGACAGGGAGGCACTGAAGCTTTCTTT. Drawing the rest from reference TRBV7-6 and TRBJ1-1, the complete variable domain is GAGVSQSPRYKVTKRGQDVALRCDPISGHVSLYWYRQALGQGPEFLTYFNYEAQQDKSGLPNDRFSAERPEGSISTLTIQRTEQRDSAMYRCASSGGQGGTEAFFGQGTRLTVV.

This clonotype occurred many times. V is TRBV7-2 and J is TRBJ2-7; TRBD2 aligns across 13 bases. Per germline, CDR1 SGHTA and CDR2 FQGNSA. With 2 bases clipped from V and 6 bases from J, the junction kept 13 bases outside the gene matches. This CDR3 has 18 residues. The DNA for the CDR3 is TGTGCCAGCAGCTTACCCACAGTAACTAGCGGGGGGGCCCTCGAGCAGTACTTC. Amino acids: CASSLPTVTSGGALEQYF.

This clonotype was picked up a small number of times. CDR3 bases: TGTGCCAGCAGCTTAGGGTTCAGACAGGAGGACGTC. It specifies CASSLGFRQEDV. The V call is TRBV7-9, the J call TRBJ2-7, with D maybe TRBD1 (6 bases). Germline-derived CDR1 and CDR2 are SEHNR and FQNEAQ (reference sequence). This CDR3 is built from 12 residues.

This clonotype has only a few counts. The rearrangement links TRBV2 to TRBJ1-2, with TRBD1 matching over 12 bases. Looked up from germline, CDR1 is SNHLY and CDR2 is FYNNEI. The CDR3 loop spans 14 amino acids. The junction had 7 bases not matched to a gene; V was cut back by 6 bases and J by 8 bases. CDR3 protein: CASSGTGGGWGYTF. CDR3 sequence (DNA): TGTGCCAGCAGCGGGACAGGGGGCGGATGGGGCTACACCTTC.

V gene TRBV24-1 combines with J gene TRBJ1-5; tentatively, D is TRBD1 (5 bases). This CDR3 spans 14 amino acids. The V end was cut by 7 bases, the J end by 3 bases, with 12 bases between. Germline CDR1 reads KGHDR; CDR2 reads SFDVKD. The CDR3 here is CATSEGSNNQPQHF. The DNA for the CDR3 is TGTGCCACCAGCGAGGGGTCGAACAATCAGCCCCAGCATTTT.

The CDR3 nucleotides read TGTGCCAGCAGAGGTTACGGCGAGGATAGGGTTCACTCTGGAAACACCATATATTTT. Translated: CASRGYGEDRVHSGNTIYF. The rearrangement joins TRBV7-9 to TRBJ1-3; D uncertain. The length of the CDR3 is 19 residues. Trimming cost V 6 bases and J 0 bases, with 24 bases left between them. Germline V CDR1 and CDR2: SEHNR, FQNEAQ (reference sequence). Combining the CDR3 with reference TRBV7-9 and TRBJ1-3 gives the whole variable domain DTGVSQNPRHKITKRGQNVTFRCDPISEHNRLYWYRQTLGQGPEFLTYFQNEAQLEKSRLLSDRFSAERPKGSFSTLEIQRTEQGDSAMYLCASRGYGEDRVHSGNTIYFGEGSWLTVV.

This rearrangement joins TRBV27 to TRBJ2-2, with D possibly matching TRBD2 (5 bases). The ends were cut back, 6 bases at V and 6 bases at J, with 11 bases in the middle. This CDR3 region has 13 residues. The V gene's germline CDR1 is MNHEY and CDR2 SMNVEV (reference sequence). The CDR3 spells CASSLGRPGELFF. CDR3 DNA: TGTGCCAGCAGCTTGGGGAGACCCGGGGAGCTGTTTTTT.

In this sample, this clonotype turned up a few times. The chain couples TRBV7-9 to TRBJ1-1; D not certain. V lost 5 bases and J 6 bases, leaving 13 bases between the germline ends. Per germline, CDR1 SEHNR and CDR2 FQNEAQ (reference sequence). The CDR3 has 13 residues. Here the CDR3 reads CASSRAPWPEAFF. Written as DNA, the CDR3 is TGTGCCAGCAGCCGGGCCCCGTGGCCTGAAGCTTTCTTT.

Only a few counts were recorded for this clonotype. This chain joins TRBV7-9 and TRBJ2-3; 10 positions match TRBD2. The CDR3 is made up of 17 amino acids. Germline loops: CDR1 SEHNR, CDR2 FQNEAQ (reference sequence). Trimming at V came to 4 bases and at J to 5 bases, leaving 12 bases not matched to a gene. This chain's CDR3 is CASSSSPRAGGRDTQYF. In nucleotides, the CDR3 is TGTGCCAGCAGCTCCTCACCAAGAGCGGGGGGGAGAGATACGCAGTATTTT.

This clonotype was observed a few times. The chain carries TRBV5-4 and TRBJ2-3; 8 positions agree with TRBD2. The CDR3 has 15 residues. V gave up 4 bases and J gave up 7 bases; unmatched junction bases: 11. Germline CDR1 reads SGHNT; CDR2 reads YYREEE (reference sequence). The CDR3 DNA reads as TGTGCCAGCAGCGGAGCGGGGGAGAGCTTGTATACGCAGTATTTT. Protein: CASSGAGESLYTQYF.

The chain links TRBV6-6 to TRBJ1-4; unclear D gene. The CDR3 sequence is 14 residues long. Germline CDR1 MNHNY, CDR2 SVGAGI (reference sequence). With 6 bases removed from V and 8 bases from J, the gap between germline ends came to 16 bases. CDR3 coding DNA: TGTGCCAGCAGGTTACCGGGTTATGAGGAAAAACTGTTTTTT. Translation gives CASRLPGYEEKLFF.